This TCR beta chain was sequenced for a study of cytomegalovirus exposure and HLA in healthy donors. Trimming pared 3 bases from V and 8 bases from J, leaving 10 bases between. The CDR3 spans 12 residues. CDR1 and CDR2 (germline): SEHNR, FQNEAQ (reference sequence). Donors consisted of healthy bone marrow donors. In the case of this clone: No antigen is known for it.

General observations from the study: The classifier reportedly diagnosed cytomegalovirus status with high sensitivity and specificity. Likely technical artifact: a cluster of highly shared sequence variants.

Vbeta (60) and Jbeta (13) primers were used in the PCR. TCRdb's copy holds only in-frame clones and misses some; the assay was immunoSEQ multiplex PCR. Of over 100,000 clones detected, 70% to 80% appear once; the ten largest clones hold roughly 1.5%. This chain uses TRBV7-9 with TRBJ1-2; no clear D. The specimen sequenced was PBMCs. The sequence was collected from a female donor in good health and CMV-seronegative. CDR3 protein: CASSLGIEGYTF. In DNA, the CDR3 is TGTGCCAGCAGCTTGGGCATCGAGGGCTACACCTTC.